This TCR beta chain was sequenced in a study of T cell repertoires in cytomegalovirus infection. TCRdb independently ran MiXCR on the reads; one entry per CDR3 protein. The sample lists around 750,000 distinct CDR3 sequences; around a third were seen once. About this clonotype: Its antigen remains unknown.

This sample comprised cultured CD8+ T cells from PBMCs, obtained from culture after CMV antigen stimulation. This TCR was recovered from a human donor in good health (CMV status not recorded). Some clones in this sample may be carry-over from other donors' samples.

The CDR3 coding sequence is TGTGCCAGCAGTTATATCGCTGTTAATATCAATCAGCCCCAGCATTTT. This sequence encodes CASSYIAVNINQPQHF. The chain carries TRBV6-6 and TRBJ1-5; no firm D call. The V gene's germline CDR1 is MNHNY and CDR2 SVGAGI (reference sequence). V lost 3 bases and J 3 bases, leaving 15 bases between the germline ends. The CDR3 has 16 amino acids.